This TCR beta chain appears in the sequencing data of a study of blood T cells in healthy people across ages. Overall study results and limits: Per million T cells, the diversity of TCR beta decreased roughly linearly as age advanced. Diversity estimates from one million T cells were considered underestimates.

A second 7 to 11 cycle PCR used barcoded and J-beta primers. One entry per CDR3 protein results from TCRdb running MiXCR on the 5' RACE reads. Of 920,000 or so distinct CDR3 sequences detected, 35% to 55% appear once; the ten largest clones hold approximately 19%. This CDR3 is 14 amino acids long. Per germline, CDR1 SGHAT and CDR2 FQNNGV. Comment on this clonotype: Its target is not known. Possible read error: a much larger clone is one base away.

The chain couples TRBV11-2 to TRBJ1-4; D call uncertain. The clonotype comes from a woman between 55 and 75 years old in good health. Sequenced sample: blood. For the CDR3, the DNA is TGTGCCGGCAGCTGGAGAACAACTAATGAAAAACTGTTTTTT. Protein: CAGSWRTTNEKLFF.